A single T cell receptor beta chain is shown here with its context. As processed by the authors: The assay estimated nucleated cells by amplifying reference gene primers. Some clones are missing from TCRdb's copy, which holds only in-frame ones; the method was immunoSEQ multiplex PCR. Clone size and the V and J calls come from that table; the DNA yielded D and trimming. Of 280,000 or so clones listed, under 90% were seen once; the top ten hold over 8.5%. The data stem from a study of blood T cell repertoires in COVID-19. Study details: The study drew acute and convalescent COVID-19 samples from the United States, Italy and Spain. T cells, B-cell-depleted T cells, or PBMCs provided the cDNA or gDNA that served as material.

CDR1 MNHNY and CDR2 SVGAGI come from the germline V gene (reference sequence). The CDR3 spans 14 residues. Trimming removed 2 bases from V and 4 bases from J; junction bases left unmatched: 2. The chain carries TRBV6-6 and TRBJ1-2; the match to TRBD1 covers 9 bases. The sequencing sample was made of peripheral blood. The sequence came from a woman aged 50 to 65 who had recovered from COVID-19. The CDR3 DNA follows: TGTGCCAGCAGTTACGAGGGACAGGGCTATGGCTACACCTTC. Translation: CASSYEGQGYGYTF.